The 27 T cell receptor beta chains reported below all come from one sample, sequenced in a study of blood T cell repertoires in COVID-19. Here immunoSEQ multiplex PCR was the method, and the copy in TCRdb shows in-frame clones only, minus some. The table records roughly 110,000 clones, over 60% of them present only once. The sequenced material came from peripheral blood. The source is a man aged 65 to 85 with acute or convalescent COVID-19.

The table lists this clone with a count of one. The gene calls are TRBV10-3 and TRBJ1-1; no clear D. Germline V lookup: CDR1 ENHRY, CDR2 SYGVKD. The CDR3 runs 12 residues. The ends were cut back, 4 bases at V and 7 bases at J, with 10 bases in the middle. The CDR3 sequence is CAISVLGDEAFF. The CDR3 DNA follows: TGTGCCATCAGTGTATTGGGCGATGAAGCTTTCTTT.

The CDR3: CASSLLAGYQETQYF. For the CDR3, the DNA is TGCGCCAGCAGCTTGCTAGCGGGGTACCAAGAGACCCAGTACTTC. The V and J genes are TRBV5-1 and TRBJ2-5; 9 positions agree with TRBD2. The CDR3 is 15 residues long. With 1 base clipped from V and 0 bases from J, the junction kept 1 base outside the gene matches. Germline V gene sequence: CDR1 SGHRS, CDR2 YFSETQ.

The genes are TRBV5-8 and TRBJ1-1, with D hard to call. Germline CDR1 is SGHTS and CDR2 is YDEGEE. The germline V and J ends were trimmed by 3 bases and 0 bases, with 15 bases remaining between them. The CDR3 extends over 16 amino acids. This CDR3 is CASSSGTIPLNTEAFF. CDR3 bases: TGTGCCAGCAGCTCGGGAACGATTCCCCTGAACACTGAAGCTTTCTTT.

This chain connects TRBV6-2 or TRBV6-3 to TRBJ1-5; 8 nucleotides match TRBD1. J lost 0 bases, V lost 4 bases, and 14 bases had no gene match. CDR1 and CDR2 (germline): MNHEY, SVGEGT. This CDR3 is 19 amino acids long. For the CDR3, the DNA is TGTGCCAGCAGTTCCCAGGGGGCTACACATAGCGTTAGCAATCAGCCCCAGCATTTT. Translated: CASSSQGATHSVSNQPQHF.

The V call is TRBV6-5, the J call TRBJ2-7; TRBD1 aligns across 11 bases. Germline trimming cut 6 bases from V and 0 bases from J; bases unmatched to any gene: 1. Germline V gene data show CDR1 as MNHEY and CDR2 as SVGAGI. There are 14 residues in the CDR3. The CDR3 region has the DNA TGTGCCAGCAGAGGACAGGGGGCCTCCTACGAGCAGTACTTC. Translation: CASRGQGASYEQYF.

This clone has only one observation. This rearrangement joins TRBV18 to TRBJ1-1; D perhaps matches TRBD1 (6 bases). This CDR3 region has 14 residues. Per germline, CDR1 KGHSH and CDR2 LQKENI. Deletions cut 3 bases from V and 0 bases from J, with 8 bases between. CDR3 DNA sequence: TGTGCCAGCTCACCGCGACAGGTGAACACTGAAGCTTTCTTT. This translates into CASSPRQVNTEAFF.

This chain links TRBV5-5 with TRBJ1-2; TRBD1 agrees at 7 bases. V trimming: 0 bases; J trimming: 4 bases; junction bases outside the gene matches: 6. The germline V gene encodes CDR1 SGHKS and CDR2 YYEKEE (reference sequence). This CDR3 is built from 15 residues. This CDR3 is CASSLEGAWSYGYTF. DNA for the CDR3: TGTGCCAGCAGCTTGGAGGGGGCATGGAGCTATGGCTACACCTTC.

V usage is TRBV2 and J usage is TRBJ2-2, with 8 bases fitting TRBD2. The CDR3 extends over 15 amino acids. V lost 2 bases and J lost 5; bases outside the gene matches: 4. The germline V gene encodes CDR1 SNHLY and CDR2 FYNNEI. CDR3 sequence reads: CASSESGGPTGELFF. Written as DNA, the CDR3 is TGTGCCAGCAGTGAAAGCGGGGGACCTACCGGGGAGCTGTTTTTT.

J is TRBJ2-7 and V is TRBV5-1; D may be TRBD1 (6 bases). Trimming removed 2 bases at V and 4 bases at J, with 13 bases between. Germline V gene data show CDR1 as SGHRS and CDR2 as YFSETQ. The CDR3 loop spans 14 amino acids. CDR3 nucleotide sequence: TGCGCCAGCAGCTTCAGGGGCCGCTCTTACGAGCAGTACTTC. Translating gives CASSFRGRSYEQYF.

The rearrangement links TRBV7-3 to TRBJ2-2; 10 bases are shared with TRBD2. Per the germline V gene, CDR1 is SGHTA and CDR2 is FQGTGA. V lost 2 bases to trimming and J lost 7 bases; unmatched junction nucleotides: 13. This CDR3 has 18 residues. CDR3 nucleotide sequence: TGTGCCAGCAGCTTATACGGAAACCTAGCGGGGGTTGGCGGGGAGCTGTTTTTT. This sequence encodes CASSLYGNLAGVGGELFF. Supplemented by reference TRBV7-3 and TRBJ2-2, the full variable domain reads GAGVSQTPSNKVTEKGKYVELRCDPISGHTALYWYRQSLGQGPEFLIYFQGTGAADDSGLPNDRFFAVRPEGSVSTLKIQRTERGDSAVYLCASSLYGNLAGVGGELFFGEGSRLTVL.

J is TRBJ1-5 and V is TRBV5-5; D is perhaps TRBD1 (6 bases). Trimming removed 4 bases from V and 3 bases from J, with 14 bases in between. Germline V CDR1 and CDR2: SGHKS, YYEKEE (reference sequence). The CDR3 runs 15 residues. This CDR3 is CASSGTGQNNQPQHF. In DNA, the CDR3 is TGTGCCAGCAGCGGGACCGGACAGAACAATCAGCCCCAGCATTTT.

The J gene is TRBJ1-6, the V gene TRBV7-2; D might be TRBD1 (6 bases). Germline CDR1 SGHTA, CDR2 FQGNSA. Trimming removed 1 base from V and 9 bases from J, with 10 bases in between. CDR3 length: 14 amino acids. The CDR3 sequence: CASSLEGVGSPLHF. The CDR3 DNA reads TGTGCCAGCAGCTTAGAGGGGGTCGGTTCACCCCTCCACTTT.

The V and J genes are TRBV29-1 and TRBJ2-5, with 7 bases fitting TRBD2. Germline V gives CDR1 SQVTM, CDR2 ANQGSEA. The V gene end was trimmed by 6 bases and the J gene end by 5 bases; junction bases not matched to a gene: 9. The CDR3 runs to 13 residues. CDR3 residues: CSVRSTSNETQYF. The CDR3, as DNA: TGCAGCGTCAGATCGACTAGCAATGAGACCCAGTACTTC.

The chain recombines TRBV5-8 with TRBJ1-1; maybe TRBD1 (6 bases). There are 14 residues in the CDR3. The germline V and J ends were trimmed by 0 bases and 4 bases, with 10 bases remaining between them. Looked up from germline, CDR1 is SGHTS and CDR2 is YDEGEE. The CDR3 nucleotides are TGTGCCAGCAGCTTGGGACAGGTGGCCACTGAAGCTTTCTTT. Encoded protein: CASSLGQVATEAFF. Combining the CDR3 with reference TRBV5-8 and TRBJ1-1 gives the whole variable domain EAGVTQSPTHLIKTRGQQATLRCSPISGHTSVYWYQQALGLGLQFLLWYDEGEERNRGNFPPRFSGRQFPNYSSELNVNALELEDSALYLCASSLGQVATEAFFGQGTRLTVV.

The CDR3 DNA is TGTGCCACCAGTGAGGGCAGCCAAGGCGGCTACACCTTC. Protein product: CATSEGSQGGYTF. This chain uses TRBV24-1 with TRBJ1-2; D gene uncertain. The CDR3 is made up of 13 amino acids. Germline CDR1 KGHDR, CDR2 SFDVKD. V lost 4 bases to trimming and J lost 8 bases, with 13 bases between them.

The chain combines TRBV5-4 with TRBJ2-1; possible D gene TRBD1, 5 bases. The V end was cut by 1 base, the J end by 8 bases, with 10 bases between. The germline gives CDR1 SGHNT, CDR2 YYREEE (reference sequence). This CDR3 contains 13 residues. DNA of the CDR3: TGTGCCAGCAGCTTGACTGGGGCAGATGAGCAGTTCTTC. Translation: CASSLTGADEQFF.

The V call is TRBV15, the J call TRBJ2-3; 16 positions match TRBD2. There are 21 residues in the CDR3. The V and J ends lost 0 bases and 1 base, in that order; junction bases with no gene match: 10. The germline V gene has CDR1 LNHNV and CDR2 YYDKDF (reference sequence). The CDR3 here is CATSRDRGTSGGAMGTDTQYF. CDR3 nucleotide sequence: TGTGCCACCAGCAGAGATCGAGGGACTAGCGGGGGGGCAATGGGCACAGATACGCAGTATTTT. The full variable domain, in which reference TRBV15 and TRBJ2-3 provide the parts outside the CDR3, is DAMVIQNPRYQVTQFGKPVTLSCSQTLNHNVMYWYQQKSSQAPKLLFHYYDKDFNNEADTPDNFQSRRPNTSFCFLDIRSPGLGDTAMYLCATSRDRGTSGGAMGTDTQYFGPGTRLTVL.

This chain connects TRBV19 to TRBJ2-5, with 10 bases matching TRBD2. CDR1 LNHDA and CDR2 SQIVND come from the germline V gene (reference sequence). The CDR3 is made up of 13 amino acids. The V and J ends lost 6 bases and 5 bases, in that order; junction bases with no gene match: 3. The CDR3 here is CASRDSGGETQYF. DNA of the CDR3: TGTGCCAGTAGAGATAGCGGGGGGGAGACCCAGTACTTC.

The chain has TRBV18 and TRBJ2-1; 13 bases map to TRBD2. Trimming took 1 base from V and 9 from J; bases not matched to a gene: 12. This CDR3 is built from 18 residues. The V gene's germline CDR1 is KGHSH and CDR2 LQKENI. For the CDR3, the DNA is TGTGCCAGCTCACCACTTCCCGGGACTAGCGGGGTGTATGGTGAGCAGTTCTTC. Translating it yields CASSPLPGTSGVYGEQFF.

The chain joins TRBV27 to TRBJ2-1; 7 nucleotides agree with TRBD1. The CDR3 consists of 13 residues. V gave up 7 bases and J gave up 4 bases; unmatched junction bases: 4. CDR1 is MNHEY and CDR2 is SMNVEV in the germline V gene (reference sequence). CDR3 bases: TGTGCCAGCAACAGGGGACATTACAATGAGCAGTTCTTC. This codes for CASNRGHYNEQFF.

J is TRBJ2-1 and V is TRBV9, with D uncertain. This CDR3 comprises 13 residues. Germline V lookup: CDR1 SGDLS, CDR2 YYNGEE. Trimming left V 0 bases short and J 7 bases short, with 8 bases between. CDR3 sequence (DNA): TGTGCCAGCAGCGTAGGCAGCGCAAATGAGCAGTTCTTC. Translated: CASSVGSANEQFF. Combining the CDR3 with reference TRBV9 and TRBJ2-1 gives the whole variable domain DSGVTQTPKHLITATGQRVTLRCSPRSGDLSVYWYQQSLDQGLQFLIQYYNGEERAKGNILERFSAQQFPDLHSELNLSSLELGDSALYFCASSVGSANEQFFGPGTRLTVL.

Ten or more counts support this clone. The V call is TRBV7-9, the J call TRBJ2-1, with TRBD2 matching over 9 bases. This CDR3 has 18 amino acids. V lost 5 bases to trimming and J lost 7 bases; unmatched junction nucleotides: 18. Germline values: CDR1 SEHNR, CDR2 FQNEAQ (reference sequence). The CDR3 loop is CASSHRLGKRGAGNEQFF. The CDR3, as DNA: TGTGCCAGCAGCCACCGACTCGGCAAGCGGGGGGCGGGAAATGAGCAGTTCTTC.

The chain recombines TRBV28 with TRBJ2-5; 7 positions agree with TRBD1. This CDR3 comprises 16 residues. V dropped 1 base and J dropped 5; count of bases not matched to a gene: 10. Looked up from germline, CDR1 is MDHEN and CDR2 is SYDVKM. The CDR3 spells CASSLSPQGLRETQYF. CDR3 nucleotides: TGTGCCAGCAGTTTATCCCCACAGGGGTTAAGGGAGACCCAGTACTTC.

This chain joins TRBV19 and TRBJ2-5, with D perhaps TRBD1 (5 bases). The CDR3 length is 11 residues. The germline V and J ends were trimmed by 5 bases and 4 bases, with 5 bases remaining between them. CDR1 is LNHDA and CDR2 is SQIVND in the germline V gene (reference sequence). The CDR3, as DNA: TGTGCCAGTAGTGACAGAGAGACCCAGTACTTC. It specifies CASSDRETQYF.

This sequence joins TRBV6-1 and TRBJ2-7; D gene uncertain. The germline V and J ends were trimmed by 1 base and 6 bases, with 10 bases remaining between them. CDR1 and CDR2 from the germline V gene are MNHNS and SASEGT. This CDR3 is 13 amino acids long. CDR3 sequence: CASSEGPVLEQYF. The CDR3 region has the DNA TGTGCCAGCAGTGAAGGCCCGGTCCTCGAGCAGTACTTC.

V and J are TRBV6-6 and TRBJ2-5, with D possibly TRBD1 on 6 matching bases. CDR3 length: 15 residues. The V and J ends lost 0 bases and 5 bases respectively, with 13 bases between them. Germline V gene data show CDR1 as MNHNY and CDR2 as SVGAGI (reference sequence). The CDR3 loop reads CASSYSDSRGETQYF. The CDR3 nucleotides read TGTGCCAGCAGTTACTCGGACAGCCGAGGGGAGACCCAGTACTTC.

The gene calls are TRBV9 and TRBJ2-7; 10 nucleotides line up with TRBD2. Germline V gives CDR1 SGDLS, CDR2 YYNGEE. V was pared by 4 bases and J by 2 bases, with 3 bases of the junction left unmatched. The CDR3 extends over 14 amino acids. DNA of the CDR3: TGTGCCAGCAGCCCGCTAGCGGGGGCCTACGAGCAGTACTTC. Amino acid sequence: CASSPLAGAYEQYF.